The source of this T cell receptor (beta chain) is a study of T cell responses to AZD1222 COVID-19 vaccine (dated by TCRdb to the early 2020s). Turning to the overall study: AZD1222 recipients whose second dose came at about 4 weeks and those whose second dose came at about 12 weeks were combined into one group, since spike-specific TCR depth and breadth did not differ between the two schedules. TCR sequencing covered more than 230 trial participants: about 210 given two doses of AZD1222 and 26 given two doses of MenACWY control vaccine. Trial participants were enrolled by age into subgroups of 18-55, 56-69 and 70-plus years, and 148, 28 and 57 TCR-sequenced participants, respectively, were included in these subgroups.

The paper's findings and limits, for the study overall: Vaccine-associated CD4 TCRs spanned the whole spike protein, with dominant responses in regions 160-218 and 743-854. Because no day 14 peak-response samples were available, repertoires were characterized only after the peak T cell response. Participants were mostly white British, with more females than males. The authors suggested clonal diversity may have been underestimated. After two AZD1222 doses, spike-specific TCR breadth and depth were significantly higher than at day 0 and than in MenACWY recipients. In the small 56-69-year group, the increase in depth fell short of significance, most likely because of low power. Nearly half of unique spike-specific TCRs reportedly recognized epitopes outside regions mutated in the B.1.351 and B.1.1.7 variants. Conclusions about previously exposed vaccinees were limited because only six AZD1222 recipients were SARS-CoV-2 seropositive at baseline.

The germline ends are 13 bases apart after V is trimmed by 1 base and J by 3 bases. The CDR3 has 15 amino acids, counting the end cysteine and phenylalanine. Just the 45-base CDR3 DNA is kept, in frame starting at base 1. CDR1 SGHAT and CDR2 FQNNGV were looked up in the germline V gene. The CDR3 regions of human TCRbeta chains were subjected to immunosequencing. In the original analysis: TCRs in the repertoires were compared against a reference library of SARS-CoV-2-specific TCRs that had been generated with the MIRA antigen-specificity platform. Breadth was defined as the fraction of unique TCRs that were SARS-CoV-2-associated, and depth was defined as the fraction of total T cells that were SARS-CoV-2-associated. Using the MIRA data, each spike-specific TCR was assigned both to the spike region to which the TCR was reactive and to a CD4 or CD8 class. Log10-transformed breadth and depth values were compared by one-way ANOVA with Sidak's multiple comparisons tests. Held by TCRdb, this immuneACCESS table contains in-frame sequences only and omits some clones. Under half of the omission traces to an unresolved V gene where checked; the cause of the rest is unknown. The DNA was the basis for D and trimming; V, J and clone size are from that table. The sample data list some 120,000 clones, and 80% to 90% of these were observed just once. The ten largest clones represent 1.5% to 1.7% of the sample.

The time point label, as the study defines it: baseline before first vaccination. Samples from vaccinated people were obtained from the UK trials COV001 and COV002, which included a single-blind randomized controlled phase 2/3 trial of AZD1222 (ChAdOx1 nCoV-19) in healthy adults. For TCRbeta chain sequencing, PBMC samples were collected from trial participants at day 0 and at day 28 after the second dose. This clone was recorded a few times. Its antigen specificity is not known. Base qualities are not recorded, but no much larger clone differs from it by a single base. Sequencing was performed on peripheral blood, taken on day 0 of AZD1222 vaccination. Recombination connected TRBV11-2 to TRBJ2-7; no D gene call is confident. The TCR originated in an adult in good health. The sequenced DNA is TGTGCCAGCAGCTTAGCTCAGCCGCCGGGCTACGAGCAGTACTTC. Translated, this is CASSLAQPPGYEQYF.